This T cell receptor beta chain derives from a study of metastatic and nonmetastatic thyroid tumors. Study-wide results and limits: Reportedly, malignant thyroid tumors had significantly higher TCR beta diversity than benign nodules, in blood and tumor.

Before thyroid surgery, none of the patients had received any treatment. J was trimmed by 6 bases and V by 5 bases; bases with no gene match: 5. Germline CDR1 SEHNR, CDR2 FQNEAQ (reference sequence). This CDR3 contains 13 residues. Comments on this clone: The antigen remains undetermined.

Original handling: What underpinned the distant-metastasis classifier for papillary thyroid cancer was the set of CDR3 differences across clinicopathological groups. TCRdb reprocessed the PCR reads using MiXCR. TCRdb's processing, not the authors', yielded these V and J calls. The sample yields some 10,000 clones, about 26% seen once. The sequenced sample consisted of tumor tissue. The sequence was collected from a male donor with papillary thyroid cancer or a benign thyroid nodule (not recorded which). Some clones in this sample may be carry-over from other donors' samples. This chain uses TRBV7-9 with TRBJ1-2; 8 nucleotides line up with TRBD1. CDR3 DNA: TGTGCCAGCAGCAAACAGGGGGAAGATGGCTACACCTTC. This sequence encodes CASSKQGEDGYTF.